This T cell receptor (beta chain) comes out of a study of blood T cell repertoires in COVID-19. Study-wide context: From the United States, Italy and Spain came samples of acute and convalescent COVID-19.

The germline gives CDR1 LNHDA, CDR2 SQIVND (reference sequence). The CDR3 has 12 amino acids. Trimming cost V 8 bases and J 5 bases; bases outside gene matches: 2. Per the study methods: Reference gene primer amplification in the assay estimated nucleated cell counts. The protocol was immunoSEQ multiplex PCR, while the TCRdb copy is restricted to in-frame clones and leaves out a portion. D and trimming come from the DNA, and the V and J calls and clone size come from that table. The sample has about 180,000 clones; roughly 81% are singletons. Seattle participants joined during active infection and were tracked over time.

The source of this sequence is a woman over 75 with COVID-19, enrolled during active disease. The sample consisted of peripheral blood. The chain recombines TRBV19 with TRBJ1-4, with TRBD1 identical over 7 bases. CDR3 residues: CASRDRNEKLFF. CDR3 in DNA: TGTGCCAGTCGGGACAGAAATGAAAAACTGTTTTTT.